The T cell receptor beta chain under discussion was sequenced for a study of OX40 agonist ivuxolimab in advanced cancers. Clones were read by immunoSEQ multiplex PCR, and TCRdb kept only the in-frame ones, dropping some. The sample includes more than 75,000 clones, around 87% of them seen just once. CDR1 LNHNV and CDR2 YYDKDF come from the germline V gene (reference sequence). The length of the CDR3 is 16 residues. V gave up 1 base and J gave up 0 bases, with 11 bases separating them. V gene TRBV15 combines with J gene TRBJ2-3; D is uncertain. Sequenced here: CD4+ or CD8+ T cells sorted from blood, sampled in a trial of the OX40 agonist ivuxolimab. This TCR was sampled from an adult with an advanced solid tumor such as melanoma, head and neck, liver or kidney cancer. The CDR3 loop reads CATSRGRGTSTDTQYF. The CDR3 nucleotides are TGTGCCACCAGCAGAGGACGCGGTACCAGCACAGATACGCAGTATTTT.